This is a list of T cell receptor beta chains from one sample in a study of blood T cell repertoires in COVID-19. The data were produced by immunoSEQ multiplex PCR, yet TCRdb's version contains in-frame clones alone and is incomplete. The profile shows roughly 360,000 clones, roughly 80% of them singletons. The specimen sequenced was peripheral blood. Receptor source: a human donor with acute or convalescent COVID-19. The donor label of this sample is uncertain. The CDR3 runs from the conserved cysteine through the conserved F or W. D genes are given only for firm matches. Clone size is given for some rows only: seen once, a few or many times, or a class if the clone is expanded.

j_call v_call cdr3_length clone_size d_call cdr3_aa cdr3_nt
TRBJ2-2 TRBV6-6 11 NA NA CASQEAGELFF TGTGCCAGCCAGGAGGCCGGGGAGCTGTTTTTT
TRBJ1-5 TRBV28 17 NA TRBD1 CASSLPLGTGGNQPQHF TGTGCCAGCAGTTTACCCCTCGGGACAGGGGGCAATCAGCCCCAGCATTTT
TRBJ2-5 TRBV5-4 15 NA TRBD1 CASSPRDRYQETQYF TGTGCCAGCAGCCCGAGGGACAGGTACCAAGAGACCCAGTACTTC
TRBJ2-5 TRBV5-1 15 NA TRBD2 CASSAAGEVQETQYF TGCGCCAGCAGCGCCGCGGGAGAGGTACAAGAGACCCAGTACTTC
TRBJ1-5 TRBV11-2 14 once TRBD1 CASSRTGGNQPQHF TGTGCCAGCAGCCGGACAGGGGGCAATCAGCCCCAGCATTTT
TRBJ2-2 TRBV10-3 15 NA NA CAITGAGTNTGELFF TGTGCCATCACCGGAGCCGGGACAAACACCGGGGAGCTGTTTTTT
TRBJ2-5 TRBV7-9 11 NA TRBD2 CASSPGGAQYF TGTGCCAGCAGCCCGGGGGGGGCCCAGTACTTC
TRBJ1-5 TRBV6-5 13 once NA CASSAESNQPQHF TGTGCCAGCAGCGCGGAATCGAATCAGCCCCAGCATTTT
TRBJ1-1 TRBV7-9 13 NA NA CASSLGPYTEAFF TGTGCCAGCAGCTTAGGGCCGTACACTGAAGCTTTCTTT
TRBJ1-2 TRBV5-1 12 NA NA CASSSQGIGYTF TGCGCCAGCAGCTCCCAGGGTATTGGCTACACCTTC
TRBJ1-1 TRBV19 15 NA TRBD1 CASRSQGVVNTEAFF TGTGCCAGTCGGAGCCAGGGGGTAGTTAACACTGAAGCTTTCTTT
TRBJ1-1 TRBV3-1/TRBV3-2 12 NA NA CASSQTGIEAFF TGTGCCAGCAGCCAAACCGGGATTGAAGCTTTCTTT
TRBJ2-4 TRBV30 15 NA NA CAWSVGGGAKNIQYF TGTGCCTGGAGTGTAGGGGGGGGTGCCAAAAACATTCAGTACTTC
TRBJ2-6 TRBV9 18 NA TRBD2 CASSVTSGRASGANVLTF TGTGCCAGCAGCGTTACTAGCGGGAGGGCCTCTGGGGCCAACGTCCTGACTTTC
TRBJ2-7 TRBV29-1 16 NA NA CSVEGVPMGEAYEQYF TGCAGCGTTGAAGGCGTCCCTATGGGAGAGGCCTACGAGCAGTACTTC
TRBJ1-2 TRBV24-1 15 NA TRBD1 CATSDTGTAAYGYTF TGTGCCACCAGTGATACCGGGACAGCAGCCTATGGCTACACCTTC
TRBJ2-1 TRBV7-2 16 NA NA CASSRPPGRDRNEQFF TGTGCCAGCAGCCGCCCCCCGGGGCGGGATAGGAATGAGCAGTTCTTC
TRBJ2-3 TRBV2 15 NA TRBD1 CASRGDRGGRSTQYF TGTGCCAGCAGGGGAGACAGGGGGGGAAGGAGTACGCAGTATTTT
TRBJ1-2 TRBV28 18 NA TRBD1 CASTSFGTGTGGSYGYTF TGTGCCAGCACCTCTTTCGGGACCGGGACAGGAGGTAGCTATGGCTACACCTTC
TRBJ1-2 TRBV7-9 14 NA NA CASSSLTGPYGYTF TGTGCCAGCAGCTCCCTTACAGGGCCCTATGGCTACACCTTC
TRBJ1-2 TRBV5-6 11 NA NA CASSLLGGYTF TGTGCCAGCAGCTTACTTGGTGGCTACACCTTC
TRBJ2-7 TRBV18 13 NA NA CASSPPDSYEQYF TGTGCCAGCTCACCCCCGGACAGCTACGAGCAGTACTTC
TRBJ2-1 TRBV27 15 NA NA CASSRQGLSYNEQFF TGTGCCAGCAGTCGGCAGGGCCTATCCTACAATGAGCAGTTCTTC
TRBJ2-1 TRBV7-2 15 NA TRBD1 CASSFPGTANNEQFF TGTGCCAGCAGCTTTCCCGGGACAGCAAACAATGAGCAGTTCTTC
TRBJ2-7 TRBV10-1 16 NA TRBD2 CASSERGSGGAYEQYF TGCGCCAGCAGTGAGCGAGGAAGCGGGGGGGCCTACGAGCAGTACTTC
TRBJ1-2 TRBV7-9 14 NA NA CASSPLRTNYGYTF TGTGCCAGCAGCCCCCTCAGAACTAACTATGGCTACACCTTC
TRBJ1-5 TRBV19 12 NA NA CASSYSNQPQHF TGTGCCAGCTCGTATAGCAATCAGCCCCAGCATTTT
TRBJ2-5 TRBV2 15 NA TRBD2 CASKNNLAGEETQYF TGTGCCAGCAAGAACAATTTAGCGGGAGAAGAGACCCAGTACTTC
TRBJ2-3 TRBV11-2 16 NA TRBD2 CASSSRWAGGSDTQYF TGTGCCAGCAGCTCGCGGTGGGCGGGAGGATCAGATACGCAGTATTTT
TRBJ2-2 TRBV19 14 NA TRBD2 CATRLAFGTGELFF TGTGCCACTCGACTAGCCTTTGGCACCGGGGAGCTGTTTTTT
TRBJ1-1 TRBV18 15 NA NA CASSIKTGQGTEAFF TGTGCCAGCTCAATAAAGACCGGGCAGGGCACTGAAGCTTTCTTT
TRBJ1-4 TRBV6-1 17 NA NA CASSEGRGAQTNEKLFF TGTGCCAGCAGTGAAGGGAGGGGTGCTCAAACTAATGAAAAACTGTTTTTT
TRBJ2-1 TRBV6-2/TRBV6-3 16 NA NA CASSYSAARGSNEQFF TGTGCCAGCAGTTACTCGGCTGCCCGAGGGAGCAATGAGCAGTTCTTC
TRBJ1-2 TRBV15 15 NA NA CATSRVGGEEDGYTF TGTGCCACCAGCAGAGTGGGGGGGGAAGAAGATGGCTACACCTTC
TRBJ1-5 TRBV28 14 NA NA CASRPRGRDQPQHF TGTGCCAGCAGACCGCGGGGACGGGATCAGCCCCAGCATTTT
TRBJ1-5 TRBV19 18 NA TRBD1 CASSPGQGMSVSNQPQHF TGTGCCAGTAGTCCGGGACAGGGAATGTCCGTGAGCAATCAGCCCCAGCATTTT
TRBJ1-1 TRBV16 13 NA NA CASSQGQVTEAFF TGTGCCAGCAGCCAAGGCCAGGTGACTGAAGCTTTCTTT
TRBJ1-5 TRBV5-6 18 NA NA CASSFGSYGMGSNQPQHF TGTGCCAGCAGCTTTGGGTCTTACGGGATGGGGAGCAATCAGCCCCAGCATTTT
TRBJ2-1 TRBV4-2 18 NA TRBD2 CASSQVGTTVRSYNEQFF TGTGCCAGCAGCCAAGTCGGGACTACCGTACGTTCCTACAATGAGCAGTTCTTC
TRBJ1-5 TRBV6-5 15 NA NA CASSYRGGVNQPQHF TGTGCCAGCAGTTACCGCGGGGGTGTTAATCAGCCCCAGCATTTT
TRBJ1-2 TRBV5-1 14 few TRBD1 CASSQGGEGYGYTF TGCGCCAGCAGCCAAGGGGGCGAAGGCTATGGCTACACCTTC